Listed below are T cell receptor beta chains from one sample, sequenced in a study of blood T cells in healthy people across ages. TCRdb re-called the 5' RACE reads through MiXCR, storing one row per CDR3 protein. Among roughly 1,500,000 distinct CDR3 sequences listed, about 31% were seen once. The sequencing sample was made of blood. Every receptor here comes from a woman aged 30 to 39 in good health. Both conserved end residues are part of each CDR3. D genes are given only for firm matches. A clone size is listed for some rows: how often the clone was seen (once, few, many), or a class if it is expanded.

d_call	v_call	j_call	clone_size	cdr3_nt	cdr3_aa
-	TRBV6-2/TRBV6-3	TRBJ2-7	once	TGTGCCAGCAGTTACTCAGGAGAACTGCCAAACCCCTTCTCCTACGAGCAGTACTTC	CASSYSGELPNPFSYEQYF
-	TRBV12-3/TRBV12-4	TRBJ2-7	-	TGTGCCAGCAAGGGGGGGGCCAACGATAGCTCCTACGAGCAGTACTTC	CASKGGANDSSYEQYF
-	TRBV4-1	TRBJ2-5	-	TGCGCCAGCAGCCAAGAGGGGGTGAGCTCGGGGAATGAGCAGTACTTC	CASSQEGVSSGNEQYF
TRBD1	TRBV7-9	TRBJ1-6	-	TGTGCCAGCAGCCCGTCGACAGGGTTAGATAATTCACCCCTCCACTTT	CASSPSTGLDNSPLHF
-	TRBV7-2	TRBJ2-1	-	TGTGCCAGCAGCCTCACCCTAGGAAGGGGACTTAGAAATGAGCAGTTCTTC	CASSLTLGRGLRNEQFF
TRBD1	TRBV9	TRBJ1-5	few	TGTACCAGCAGCGTAGCTACGAACGACAGGGTCAATCAGCCCCAGCATTTT	CTSSVATNDRVNQPQHF
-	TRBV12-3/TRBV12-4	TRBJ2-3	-	TGTGCCAGCAGTTGGAGCGGAAGCACAGATGCGCAGTATTTT	CASSWSGSTDAQYF
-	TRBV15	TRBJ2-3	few	TGTGCCACCAGCAAGATGGGAGAAGGCACAGATACGCAGTATTTT	CATSKMGEGTDTQYF
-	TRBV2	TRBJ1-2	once	TGTGCCAGCAGCCAATTGGACACTGACTATGGCTACACCTTC	CASSQLDTDYGYTF
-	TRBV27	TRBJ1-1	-	TGTGCCAGCAGTTTGATCCGACGTTCTGAAGCTTTCTTT	CASSLIRRSEAFF
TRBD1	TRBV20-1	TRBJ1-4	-	TGCAGTGCTAGAGATCCACAGGGGAATGAAAAACTGTTTTTT	CSARDPQGNEKLFF
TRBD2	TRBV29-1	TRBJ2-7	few	TGCTGCGTAGCGGGAGGGCTGTCCTACGAGCAGTACTTC	CCVAGGLSYEQYF
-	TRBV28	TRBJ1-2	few	TGTGCCAGCACTTTGGGTGGGAACTATGGCTACACCTTC	CASTLGGNYGYTF
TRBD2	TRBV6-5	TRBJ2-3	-	TGTGCCAGCAGTTACGATTTTCAGAGCGGGGGCACAGATACGCAGTATTTT	CASSYDFQSGGTDTQYF
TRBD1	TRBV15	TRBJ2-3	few	TGTGCCACCAGCCGGTTTGAGGATGGACAGGGAGCAGATACGCAGTATTTT	CATSRFEDGQGADTQYF
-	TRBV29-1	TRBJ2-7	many	TGCAGCGTTGGGATATTGTACTCCTACGAGCAGTACTTC	CSVGILYSYEQYF
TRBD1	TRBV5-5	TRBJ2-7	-	TGTGCCAGCAGCTTACAGGGGTTCTACGAGCAGTACTTC	CASSLQGFYEQYF
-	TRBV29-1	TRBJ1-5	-	TGCAGCGTTTCCCTGGGGTCGAGCAGTCAGCCCCAGCATTTT	CSVSLGSSSQPQHF
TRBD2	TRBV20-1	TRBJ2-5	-	TGCAGTGCTAGAGAGAGCGGGGGGGCGGGTGAGACCCAGTACTTC	CSARESGGAGETQYF
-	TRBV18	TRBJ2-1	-	TGTGCCAGCTCACCACTTTCTGGACTGTACATTGAGCAGTTCTTC	CASSPLSGLYIEQFF
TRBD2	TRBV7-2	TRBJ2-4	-	TGTGCCAGCAGCCCCCCGGGACTAGCGGGGGCCAATCAGTACTTC	CASSPPGLAGANQYF
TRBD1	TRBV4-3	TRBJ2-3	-	TGCGCCAGCAGCCCCACGGGGACAGGGGCAGATACGCAGTATTTT	CASSPTGTGADTQYF
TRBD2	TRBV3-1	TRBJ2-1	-	TGTGCCAGCAGCCCCCCCAAGAGGGAGGGTGAGCAGTTCTTC	CASSPPKREGEQFF
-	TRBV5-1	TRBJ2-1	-	TGCGCCAGCAGCTTGGGGGGTGGGATGGATGAGCAGTTCTTC	CASSLGGGMDEQFF
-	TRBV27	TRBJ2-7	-	TGTGCCAGCAGTTTATCGTTTAGGGGCTCGCCCTACGAGCAGTACTTC	CASSLSFRGSPYEQYF
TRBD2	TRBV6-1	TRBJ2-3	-	TGTGCCAGCAGAGCGGGGGGGTACGATACGCAGTATTTT	CASRAGGYDTQYF
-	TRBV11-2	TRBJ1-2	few	TGTGCCAGCAGCTTAGATAACAGACCCTCCTATGGCTACACCTTC	CASSLDNRPSYGYTF
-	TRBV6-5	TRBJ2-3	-	TGTGCCAGCAGTTATGGCAGTCCATTTGGGGTGGATACGCAGTATTTT	CASSYGSPFGVDTQYF
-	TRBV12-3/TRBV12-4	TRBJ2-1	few	TGTGCCAGCAGTGAGTCCTTTGAGCAGTTCTTC	CASSESFEQFF
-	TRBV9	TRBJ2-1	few	TGTGCCAGCAGCCCACCGCGAGGGAATGAGCAGTTCTTC	CASSPPRGNEQFF